This TCR beta chain is from a study of cytomegalovirus exposure and HLA in healthy donors. The PCR contained 60 Vbeta and 13 Jbeta primers. Sequencing was performed with immunoSEQ multiplex PCR; in TCRdb, only in-frame clones are kept and a portion is missing. The data show some 200,000 clones, with more than 60% seen just once and roughly 2.5% held by the top ten. Germline lookup yields CDR1 SGHRS and CDR2 YFSETQ. The CDR3 is 14 residues long. In regard to this clone: The junction and the germline gene differ at one end; a read error may be behind it.

The specimen sequenced was PBMCs. V and J are TRBV5-1 and TRBJ2-7; a possible D gene is TRBD2 (6 bases). The receptor comes from a woman aged 60-70 years in good health and CMV-seropositive. The chain's CDR3 is CASSRRGGSYEQYF. The CDR3, as DNA: TGTGCCAGCAGCCGTCGTGGGGGGTCCTACGAGCAGTACTTC.